This entry lists 8 T cell receptor beta chains sequenced from one sample in a study of response to subunit inactivated influenza vaccine. TCRdb re-called the RT-PCR reads with MiXCR, one entry per CDR3 protein. The table has 540,000 or so distinct CDR3 sequences, over 10% seen once; the top ten hold roughly 13%. Specimen: PBMCs from blood, collected more than 35 days after vaccination. The receptors originated from a man aged 50-60 years who received an inactivated influenza vaccine.

Many counts were recorded for this clonotype. The rearrangement joins TRBV20-1 to TRBJ1-1; no clear D gene. V dropped 3 bases and J dropped 3 bases, with 20 bases sitting between them. This CDR3 has 16 amino acids. Germline loops: CDR1 DFQATT, CDR2 SNEGSKA (reference sequence). CDR3 in amino acids: CSASTGGWVGDTEAFF. The CDR3 region has the DNA TGCAGTGCTAGTACGGGTGGATGGGTGGGTGACACTGAAGCTTTCTTT.

J is TRBJ1-2 and V is TRBV18, with a tentative D call TRBD1 (6 bases). The CDR3 is made up of 14 amino acids. Per the germline V gene, CDR1 is KGHSH and CDR2 is LQKENI. The V and J ends lost 0 bases and 6 bases respectively, with 11 bases between them. The CDR3 loop is CASSPPNRENGYTF. For the CDR3, the DNA is TGTGCCAGCTCACCACCGAACAGGGAAAATGGCTACACCTTC.

This clonotype was detected a few times. This chain joins TRBV19 and TRBJ1-2; TRBD1 might be the D (6 bases). With 7 bases removed from V and 6 bases from J, the gap between germline ends came to 21 bases. CDR1 and CDR2 from the germline V gene are LNHDA and SQIVND (reference sequence). The CDR3 consists of 15 residues. Here the CDR3 reads CASTTPRTDGDGYTF. The CDR3 DNA reads TGTGCCAGTACCACCCCTCGGACAGACGGTGATGGCTACACCTTC. The complete variable domain, with remaining parts taken from reference TRBV19 and TRBJ1-2, reads DGGITQSPKYLFRKEGQNVTLSCEQNLNHDAMYWYRQDPGQGLRLIYYSQIVNDFQKGDIAEGYSVSREKKESFPLTVTSAQKNPTAFYLCASTTPRTDGDGYTFGSGTRLTVV.

The table lists this clonotype with a few counts. J is TRBJ2-2 and V is TRBV6-2 or TRBV6-3, with 9 bases identical to TRBD1. Unmatched junction bases numbered 5, after V lost 7 bases and J lost 5 bases. There are 14 residues in the CDR3. Per germline, CDR1 MNHEY and CDR2 SVGEGT. In DNA form, the CDR3 reads TGTGCCAGCAAATACAGGGGGCGTACCGGGGAGCTGTTTTTT. It codes for CASKYRGRTGELFF.

The gene calls are TRBV15 and TRBJ2-5; 9 nucleotides match TRBD1. CDR1 is LNHNV and CDR2 is YYDKDF in the germline V gene (reference sequence). This CDR3 has 14 residues. J lost 0 bases, V lost 9 bases, and 5 bases had no gene match. CDR3 region: CATKDRGDQETQYF. In DNA, the CDR3 is TGTGCCACAAAGGACAGGGGAGACCAAGAGACCCAGTACTTC.

This clonotype was counted between two and nine times. CDR3 protein: CASRKGQGTYSPLHF. The CDR3 DNA is TGTGCCAGCAGGAAGGGACAGGGAACATATTCACCCCTCCACTTT. The genes are TRBV27 and TRBJ1-6; 9 bases are a match to TRBD1. The germline CDR1 and CDR2 sequences are MNHEY and SMNVEV (reference sequence). The CDR3 contains 15 residues. J was trimmed by 8 bases and V by 6 bases; bases with no gene match: 8.

The rearrangement uses TRBV24-1 and TRBJ2-1; the match to TRBD2 covers 7 bases. V was clipped by 12 bases and J by 4 bases; unmatched bases: 5. The length of the CDR3 is 12 residues. The V gene's germline CDR1 is KGHDR and CDR2 SFDVKD. CDR3 protein: CAAGRGYNEQFF. The CDR3, as DNA: TGTGCCGCTGGGAGGGGTTACAATGAGCAGTTCTTC.

The chain combines TRBV10-3 with TRBJ2-4; D might be TRBD2 (5 bases). The V end was cut by 3 bases, the J end by 1 base, with 7 bases between. CDR1 and CDR2 from the germline V gene are ENHRY and SYGVKD. The length of the CDR3 is 14 residues. CDR3 in amino acids: CAISDWRAKNIQYF. In DNA, the CDR3 is TGTGCCATCAGTGATTGGAGGGCCAAAAACATTCAGTACTTC.